This paragraph reports one T cell receptor (beta chain). In the source study's methods: Amplification of reference gene primers was used by the study to estimate nucleated cell counts. Produced via immunoSEQ multiplex PCR; TCRdb's table is partial and in-frame only. V, J and clone size were drawn from that table, and D and trimming were deduced from the DNA. The table shows fewer than 350,000 clones, with about 86% occurring only once. Trimming cost V 6 bases and J 6 bases; bases outside gene matches: 15. From germline, CDR1 is LNHDA and CDR2 SQIVND (reference sequence). CDR3 size: 17 residues. The data belong to a study of blood T cell repertoires in COVID-19.

V is TRBV19 and J is TRBJ1-5, with 9 bases fitting TRBD1. Sequencing was done on a sample of peripheral blood. This sequence was found in a woman aged 25-40 years with COVID-19, enrolled during active disease. This CDR3 reads CASSQNRGTGRRQPQHF. Written as DNA, the CDR3 is TGTGCCAGTAGCCAAAATCGAGGGACAGGGAGGCGTCAGCCCCAGCATTTT.